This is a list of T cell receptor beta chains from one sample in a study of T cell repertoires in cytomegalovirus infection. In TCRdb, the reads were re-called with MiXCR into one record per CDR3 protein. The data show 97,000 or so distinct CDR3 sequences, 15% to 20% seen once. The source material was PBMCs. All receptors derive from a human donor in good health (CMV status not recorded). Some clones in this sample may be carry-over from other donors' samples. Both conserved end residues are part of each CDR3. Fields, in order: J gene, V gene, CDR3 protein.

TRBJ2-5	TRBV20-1	CSAYPGQGATETQYF
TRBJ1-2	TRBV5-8	CASSFFIEDGYTF
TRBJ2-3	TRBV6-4	CASPRESGGSGTDTQYF
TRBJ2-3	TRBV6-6	CASSFITDTQYF
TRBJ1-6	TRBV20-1	CSASRDDNSPLHF
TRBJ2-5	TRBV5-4	CASSPSWDETQYF
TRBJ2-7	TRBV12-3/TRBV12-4	CASSQGQGAYEQYF
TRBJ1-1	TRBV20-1	CSARDWRLSGTEAFF
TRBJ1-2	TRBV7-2	CASSLRRVYGYTF
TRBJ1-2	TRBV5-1	CASSLVQGATYGYTF
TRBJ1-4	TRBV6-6	CASRGPSTNEKLFF
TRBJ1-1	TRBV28	CASTPFGLRSRWMEAFF
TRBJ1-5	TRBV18	CASSQTSIGVNQPQHF
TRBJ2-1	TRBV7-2	CASTQGPYNEQFF
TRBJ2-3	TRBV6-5	CASSYGGERGDTQYF
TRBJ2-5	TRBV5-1	CASSGGAETQYF
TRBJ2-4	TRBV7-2	CASSLGGVASIQYF
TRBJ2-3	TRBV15	CATSPTLAGALINTDTQYF
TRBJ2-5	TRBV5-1	CASSPRSSSGGIIATQYF
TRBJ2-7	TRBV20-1	CSAREFGPYEQYF
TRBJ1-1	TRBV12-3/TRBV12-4	CASSPFEGLTEAFF
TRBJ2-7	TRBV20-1	CSATKDGTYEQYF
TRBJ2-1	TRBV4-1	CASSSPSSRYNEQFF
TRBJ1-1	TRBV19	CASSATLRGRLTDTEAFF
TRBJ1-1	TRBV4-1	CASSQVDVVNTEAFF
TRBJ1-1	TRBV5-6	CASSLVGGLNTEAFF
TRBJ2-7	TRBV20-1	CSATGELASYEQYF
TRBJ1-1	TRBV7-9	CASSLRTGGMNTEAFF
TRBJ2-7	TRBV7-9	CASSLALNPASYEQYF
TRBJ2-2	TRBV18	CASSPPIRATGELFF
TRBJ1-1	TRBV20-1	CSARQAQGSTEAFF
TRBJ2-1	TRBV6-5	CASSFRGGAYNEQFF
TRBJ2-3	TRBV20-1	CSAMSGASGDTQYF
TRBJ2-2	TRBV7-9	CASRTGWTGELFF
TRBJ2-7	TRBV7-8	CASSLPLRQGPSGEQYF
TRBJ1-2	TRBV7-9	CASSSRASNYGYTF
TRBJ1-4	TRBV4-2	CASSVTPGLSNEKLFF
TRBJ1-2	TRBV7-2	CASSSLLGQETYGYTF
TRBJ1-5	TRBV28	CASSFWQDSNQPQHF
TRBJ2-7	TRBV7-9	CASTMGGQGNEQYF
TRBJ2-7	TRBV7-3	CASSLNGGPYEQYF
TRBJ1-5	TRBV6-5	CASSTTGYNQPQHF
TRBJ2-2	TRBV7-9	CASSLGTLNTGELFF
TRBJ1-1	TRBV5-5	CASSSQGRVEAFF
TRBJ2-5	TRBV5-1	CASSLREKPETQYF
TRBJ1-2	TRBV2	CASTFRDRAPDGYTF
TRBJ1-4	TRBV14	CASSQGVGEKLFF
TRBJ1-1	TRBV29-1	CSVDGPGGSTEAFF
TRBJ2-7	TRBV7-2	CASSEGRGGNEQYF
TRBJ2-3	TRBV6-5	CASSYGQGGGTDTQYF
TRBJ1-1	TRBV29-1	CSGQGNTEAFF
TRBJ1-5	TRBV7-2	CASSPTVGNQPQHF
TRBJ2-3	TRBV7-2	CASSLQVTDTQYF
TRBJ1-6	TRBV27	CASSSGLQPLHF
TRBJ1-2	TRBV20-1	CSARAMWSEGGYTF